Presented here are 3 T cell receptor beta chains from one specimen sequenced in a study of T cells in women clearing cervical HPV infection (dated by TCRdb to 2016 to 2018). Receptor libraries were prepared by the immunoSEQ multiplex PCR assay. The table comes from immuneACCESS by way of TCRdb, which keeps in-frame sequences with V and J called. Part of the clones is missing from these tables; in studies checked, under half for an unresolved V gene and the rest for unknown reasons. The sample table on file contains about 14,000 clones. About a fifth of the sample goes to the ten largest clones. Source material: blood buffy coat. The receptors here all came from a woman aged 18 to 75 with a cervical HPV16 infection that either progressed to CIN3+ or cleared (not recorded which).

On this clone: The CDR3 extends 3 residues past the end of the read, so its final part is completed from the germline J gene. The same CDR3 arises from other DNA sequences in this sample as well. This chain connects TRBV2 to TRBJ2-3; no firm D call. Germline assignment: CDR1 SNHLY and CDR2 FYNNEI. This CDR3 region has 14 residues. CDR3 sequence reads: CASSENDSNQPQYF. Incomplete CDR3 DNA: TGTGCCAGCAGTGAAAATGATAGCAATCAGCCG.

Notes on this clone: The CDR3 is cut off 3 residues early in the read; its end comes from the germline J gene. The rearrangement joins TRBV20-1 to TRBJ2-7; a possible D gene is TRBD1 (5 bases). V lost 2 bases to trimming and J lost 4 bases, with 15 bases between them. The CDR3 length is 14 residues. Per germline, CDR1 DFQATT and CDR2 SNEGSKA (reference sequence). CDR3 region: CSARSGQGVYEQYF. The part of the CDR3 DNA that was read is TGCAGTGCTAGATCCGGCCAGGGCGTATACGAG.

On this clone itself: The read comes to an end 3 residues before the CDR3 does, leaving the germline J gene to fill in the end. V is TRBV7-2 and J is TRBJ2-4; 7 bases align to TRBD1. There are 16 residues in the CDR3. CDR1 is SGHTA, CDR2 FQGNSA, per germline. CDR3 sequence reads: CASSLAPNYRGGGQYF. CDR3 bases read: TGTGCCAGCAGCTTAGCGCCGAACTACAGGGGCGGTGGT.